This TCR beta chain was captured by sequencing in a study of T cells after yellow fever vaccination. Study-level points and caveats: Peaking on day 5 versus 15, the secondary response was faster but weaker.

The V and J ends lost 3 bases and 5 bases, in that order; junction bases with no gene match: 7. The CDR3 extends over 14 amino acids. CDR1 SQVTM and CDR2 ANQGSEA come from the germline V gene. In this sample, this clonotype turned up a few times. Its specificity is unknown. MiXCR, applied by TCRdb to the 5' RACE reads, yields one record per CDR3 protein. The profile shows about 580,000 distinct CDR3 sequences, around 17% of them singletons. This receptor was taken from a man aged 18-30 years who received the YFV17D yellow fever vaccine. Here the sequenced sample was PBMCs, taken 5 days after the first yellow fever vaccination. This rearrangement joins TRBV29-1 to TRBJ2-1, with 7 bases matching TRBD1. The CDR3 DNA is TGCAGCGTTGACCGACAGGGAAACCACAATGAGCAGTTCTTC. This translates into CSVDRQGNHNEQFF.